This T cell receptor (beta chain) is drawn from a study of early T cells in non-severe SARS-CoV-2 infection. Study summary: Sequenced material consisted of bulk RNA (from unsorted whole blood), and chains were unpaired. Whole-study results and caveats: Private and CD4 specificities were missed by VDJdb matching, which favored anti-spike CD8 responses.

The TCR library protocol attached unique molecular identifiers to the individual cDNA molecules. TCRdb passed the 5' RACE reads through MiXCR, listing each CDR3 protein once. The sample holds roughly 120,000 distinct CDR3 sequences; about 16% are singletons and the top ten take 21%. Germline lookup yields CDR1 SGHVS and CDR2 FQNEAQ. This CDR3 region has 15 residues. V shed 2 bases and J 3 bases; nucleotides not matched to a gene: 7. With regard to this clonotype: Its antigen is unidentified.

Specimen: whole blood. The rearrangement uses TRBV7-8 and TRBJ2-7; the match to TRBD1 covers 7 bases. This receptor was taken from an adult who was a healthcare worker with PCR-confirmed SARS-CoV-2 infection or an uninfected control (not recorded which). The CDR3 DNA reads as TGTGCCAGCAGCTTAATCCAGGGGGAGAACTACGAGCAGTACTTC. The encoded protein is CASSLIQGENYEQYF.